This record looks at one T cell receptor beta chain sequence and its context. The data originate from a study of T cell responses to AZD1222 COVID-19 vaccine. Study overall: It was second doses at about 4 or about 12 weeks that were pooled.

The protocol was immunoSEQ multiplex PCR, while the TCRdb copy is restricted to in-frame clones and leaves out a portion. The table lists 75,000 to 95,000 clones, approximately 85% of them singletons. V shed 2 bases and J shed 1 base, with 6 bases lying between them. The CDR3 sequence is 14 residues long. Germline values: CDR1 SGHVS, CDR2 FQNEAQ. The source is an adult in good health. The input for sequencing was peripheral blood, taken on day 0 of AZD1222 vaccination. The chain combines TRBV7-8 with TRBJ2-1; D is possibly TRBD1 (5 bases). CDR3 in DNA: TGTGCCAGCAGCTTACAGGGTTCCTACAATGAGCAGTTCTTC. It specifies CASSLQGSYNEQFF.